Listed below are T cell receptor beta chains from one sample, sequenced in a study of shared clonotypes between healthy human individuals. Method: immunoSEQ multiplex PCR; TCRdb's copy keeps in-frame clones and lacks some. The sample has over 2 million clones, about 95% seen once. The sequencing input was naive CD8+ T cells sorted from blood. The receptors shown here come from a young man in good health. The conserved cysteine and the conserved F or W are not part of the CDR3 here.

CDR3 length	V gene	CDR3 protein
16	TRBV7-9	ASSSFPGQGLGIFGYT
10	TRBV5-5	ASVGGGYEQY
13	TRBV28	ASGPAGGSQETQY
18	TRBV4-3	ASSQEGLTSGVMGSGELF
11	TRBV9	ASSVEQGNGYT
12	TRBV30	AWYGGRGVGEAF
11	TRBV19	ASSAREGTEAF
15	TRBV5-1	ASSFLTGQSASGELF
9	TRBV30	AWSEGLEQF
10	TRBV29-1	SARTGMDEQY
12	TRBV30	AWTRGGSTDTQY
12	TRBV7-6	ASSLAGFWDEQY
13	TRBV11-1	ASSLAPGGTTEAF
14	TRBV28	ASSRNRGLYPYEQY
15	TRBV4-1	ASSQVLAGGNTGELF
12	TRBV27	ASSPWGVASEAF
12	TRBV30	AWNGVAGAETQY
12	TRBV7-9	ASSPTYVGETQY
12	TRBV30	AWNWEDVGSPLH
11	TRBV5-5	ASSLTDPYEQY
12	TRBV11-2	ASSFASGGYEQY
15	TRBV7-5	ARSRQRDKRVSYEQY
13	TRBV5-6	ASSPGMGPGNTIY
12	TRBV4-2	ASSQERGNEKLF
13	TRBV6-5	ASSYSMGIHNEQF
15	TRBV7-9	ASSHTTVVPLTSPLH
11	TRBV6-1	ASSEAGSYEQY